This TCR beta chain emerged from a study of cytomegalovirus exposure and HLA in healthy donors. Study observations and caveats: In vitro assays verified that a few CMV-associated chains recognized CMV antigens specifically. TCR association rates varied by HLA locus in a later analysis, with DRB1 highest and HLA-C lowest.

A note on this clone: Its antigen is unknown.

Between the trimmed V and J ends, which lost 0 bases and 5 bases, there was a span of 7 bases. CDR1 is MNHEY, CDR2 SVGAGI, per germline. The CDR3 length is 13 residues. PCR used 60 Vbeta primers and 13 Jbeta primers. Libraries were prepared by immunoSEQ multiplex PCR; TCRdb keeps only in-frame clonotypes and omits some of them. The table includes 150,000 to 200,000 clones, 77% detected once. Donors showed nominal health when sampled, although they likely had unrecorded immune exposures. Source material: PBMCs. The receptor comes from a woman aged 25 to 39 in good health and CMV-seronegative. This chain uses TRBV6-5 with TRBJ2-5; a possible D gene is TRBD2 (5 bases). The CDR3 is CASSYSRVETQYF. The CDR3 DNA sequence: TGTGCCAGCAGTTACTCGAGGGTGGAGACCCAGTACTTC.